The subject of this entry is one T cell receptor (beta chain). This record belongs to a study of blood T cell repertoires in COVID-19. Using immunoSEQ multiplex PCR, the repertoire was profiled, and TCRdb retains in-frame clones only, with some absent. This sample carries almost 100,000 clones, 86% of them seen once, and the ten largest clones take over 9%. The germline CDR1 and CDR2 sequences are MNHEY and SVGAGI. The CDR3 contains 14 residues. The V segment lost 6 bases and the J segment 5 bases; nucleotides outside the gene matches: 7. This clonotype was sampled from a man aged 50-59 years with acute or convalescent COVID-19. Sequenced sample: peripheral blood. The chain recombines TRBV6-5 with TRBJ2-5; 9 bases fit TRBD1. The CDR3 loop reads CASRWTGEGETQYF. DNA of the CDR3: TGTGCCAGCAGATGGACAGGGGAAGGCGAGACCCAGTACTTC.